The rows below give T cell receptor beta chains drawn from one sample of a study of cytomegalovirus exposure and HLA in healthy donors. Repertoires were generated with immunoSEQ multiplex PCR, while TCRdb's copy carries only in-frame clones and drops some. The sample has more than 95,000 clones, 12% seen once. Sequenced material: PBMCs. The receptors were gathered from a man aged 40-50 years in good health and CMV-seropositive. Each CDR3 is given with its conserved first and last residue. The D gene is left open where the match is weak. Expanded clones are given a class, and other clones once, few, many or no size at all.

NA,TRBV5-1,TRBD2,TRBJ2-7,CASSFPGTSGRGVGNEQYF,TGCGCCAGCAGCTTCCCCGGGACTAGCGGCCGCGGGGTCGGCAACGAGCAGTACTTC
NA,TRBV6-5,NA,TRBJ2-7,CASSYSQGREQYF,TGTGCCAGCAGTTACTCGCAGGGTCGCGAGCAGTACTTC
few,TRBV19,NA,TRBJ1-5,CASSIRSGNQPQHF,TGTGCCAGTAGTATTAGGTCAGGGAATCAGCCCCAGCATTTT
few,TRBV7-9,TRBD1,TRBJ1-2,CASRRGQGEEGYTF,TGTGCCAGCAGACGGGGACAGGGGGAGGAAGGCTACACCTTC
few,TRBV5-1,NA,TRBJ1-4,CASSLAQGENEKLFF,TGCGCCAGCAGCTTGGCCCAGGGCGAAAATGAAAAACTGTTTTTT
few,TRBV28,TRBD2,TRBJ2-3,CASLQTSGRRTDTQYF,TGTGCCAGCCTACAAACTAGCGGGAGACGAACAGATACGCAGTATTTT
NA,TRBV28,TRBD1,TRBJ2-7,CASSFYRGRNYEQYF,TGTGCCAGCAGTTTCTACAGGGGGCGCAACTACGAGCAGTACTTC
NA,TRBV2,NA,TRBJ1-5,CASSSFRDNQPQHF,TGTGCCAGCAGCTCTTTCCGGGACAATCAGCCCCAGCATTTT
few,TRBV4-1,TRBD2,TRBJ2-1,CASSRLAGYNEQFF,TGCGCCAGCAGCAGGCTAGCGGGGTACAATGAGCAGTTCTTC
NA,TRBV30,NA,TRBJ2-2,CAWSRGRNTGELFF,TGTGCCTGGAGTCGAGGGCGGAACACCGGGGAGCTGTTTTTT
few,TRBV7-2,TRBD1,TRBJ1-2,CASTPWDRGFHGYTF,TGTGCCAGCACCCCTTGGGACAGGGGGTTTCATGGCTACACCTTC
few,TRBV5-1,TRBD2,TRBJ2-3,CASSLTSGYTDTQYF,TGCGCCAGCAGCTTAACTAGCGGTTACACAGATACGCAGTATTTT
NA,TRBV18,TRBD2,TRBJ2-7,CASSPGGSSYEQYF,TGTGCCAGCTCACCGGGAGGGAGCTCCTACGAGCAGTACTTC
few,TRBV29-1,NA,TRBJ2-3,CSVDLETDTQYF,TGCAGCGTTGACCTAGAGACAGATACGCAGTATTTT
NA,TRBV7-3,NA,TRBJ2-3,CASSLGQPTDTQYF,TGTGCCAGCAGCTTAGGACAACCCACAGATACGCAGTATTTT
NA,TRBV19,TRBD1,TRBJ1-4,CASENRGDEKLFF,TGTGCCAGTGAGAACAGGGGAGATGAAAAACTGTTTTTT